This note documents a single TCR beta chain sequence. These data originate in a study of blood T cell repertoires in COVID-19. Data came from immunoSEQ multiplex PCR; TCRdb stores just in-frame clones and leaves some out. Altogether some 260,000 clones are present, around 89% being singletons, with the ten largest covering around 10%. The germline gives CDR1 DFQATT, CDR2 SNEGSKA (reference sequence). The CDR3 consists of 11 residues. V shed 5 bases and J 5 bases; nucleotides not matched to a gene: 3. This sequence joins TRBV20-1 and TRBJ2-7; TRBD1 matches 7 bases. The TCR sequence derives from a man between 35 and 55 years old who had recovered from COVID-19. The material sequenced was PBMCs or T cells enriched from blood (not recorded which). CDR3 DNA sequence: TGCAGTGCTTCCCAGGGGGACGAGCAGTACTTC. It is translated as CSASQGDEQYF.